This T cell receptor (beta chain) was sequenced in a study of cytomegalovirus exposure and HLA in healthy donors. The PCR contained 60 Vbeta and 13 Jbeta primers. The table came from immunoSEQ multiplex PCR; TCRdb's copy has only in-frame clones and leaves some out. The sample consists of roughly 84,000 clones, approximately 80% of them appearing once. This CDR3 contains 15 residues. Material: PBMCs. This chain connects TRBV21-1 to TRBJ2-3; TRBD2, the D gene given by the table, was not confirmed from the DNA. TRBV21-1 is described as a pseudogene. The receptor comes from a middle-aged man in good health and CMV-seronegative. In DNA form, the CDR3 reads TGTGCCAGCAGTCTTCCGGGACTAGCAGCAGATACGCAGTATTTT. Its protein product is CASSLPGLAADTQYF.